These T cell receptor beta chains were read from a single sample in a study of T cell responses to AZD1222 COVID-19 vaccine. Profiled with immunoSEQ multiplex PCR; TCRdb holds only in-frame clones, not every one. This table has more than 70,000 clones, roughly 81% appearing once. The specimen was peripheral blood, collected on day 0 of AZD1222 vaccination. These receptors all come from an adult in good health. The CDR3 runs from the conserved cysteine through the conserved F or W.

v_call: TRBV6-5; cdr3_length: 13; cdr3_aa: CASSPDRDQPQHF
v_call: TRBV29-1; cdr3_length: 15; cdr3_aa: CSASGGWGMNTEAFF
v_call: TRBV9; cdr3_length: 14; cdr3_aa: CASSPGGSEYEQYF
v_call: TRBV6-5; cdr3_length: 15; cdr3_aa: CASGTGPIIKETQYF
v_call: TRBV19; cdr3_length: 13; cdr3_aa: CASSLTANSPLHF
v_call: TRBV7-9; cdr3_length: 16; cdr3_aa: CASSSGTGGGRSPLHF
v_call: TRBV30; cdr3_length: 16; cdr3_aa: CAWATHATGGGYEQYF
v_call: TRBV28; cdr3_length: 13; cdr3_aa: CASSHAVGTEAFF
v_call: TRBV7-9; cdr3_length: 16; cdr3_aa: CASSLPLRSSGNTIYF
v_call: TRBV19; cdr3_length: 15; cdr3_aa: CASSPNREADTEAFF
v_call: TRBV7-2; cdr3_length: 14; cdr3_aa: CASSPTGDEETQYF
v_call: TRBV19; cdr3_length: 17; cdr3_aa: CASMVGLAGGPGETQYF
v_call: TRBV28; cdr3_length: 15; cdr3_aa: CASSLAALAKNIQYF
v_call: TRBV18; cdr3_length: 13; cdr3_aa: CASSPEVNTEAFF
v_call: TRBV7-2; cdr3_length: 15; cdr3_aa: CASSVTGWSHYGYTF
v_call: TRBV5-1; cdr3_length: 15; cdr3_aa: CASGTGGMSNEKLFF
v_call: TRBV6-5; cdr3_length: 14; cdr3_aa: CASSSRTGEETQYF
v_call: TRBV4-2; cdr3_length: 15; cdr3_aa: CASSVRTGNNYGYTF
v_call: TRBV30; cdr3_length: 12; cdr3_aa: CAWWTGEVGYTF
v_call: TRBV7-9; cdr3_length: 13; cdr3_aa: CASSSGQRYGYTF
v_call: TRBV5-1; cdr3_length: 13; cdr3_aa: CASSRLGHTEAFF
v_call: TRBV29-1; cdr3_length: 17; cdr3_aa: CSVTQPKLGRVGQPQHF
v_call: TRBV18; cdr3_length: 16; cdr3_aa: CASSPPTGLTGNTIYF
v_call: TRBV28; cdr3_length: 13; cdr3_aa: CASSAVSSYEQYF
v_call: TRBV29-1; cdr3_length: 13; cdr3_aa: CSVETQYQETQYF
v_call: TRBV23-1; cdr3_length: 20; cdr3_aa: CASSQIYVPAHPHSGNTIYF
v_call: TRBV5-8; cdr3_length: 12; cdr3_aa: CASSSVSSGYTF
v_call: TRBV2; cdr3_length: 15; cdr3_aa: CASSGDRGLRNTIYF
v_call: TRBV24-1; cdr3_length: 14; cdr3_aa: CATSDWTKGNIQYF
v_call: TRBV19; cdr3_length: 17; cdr3_aa: CASSIFGGTGRFLRAFF
v_call: TRBV28; cdr3_length: 14; cdr3_aa: CASSLTQGGTEAFF
v_call: TRBV6-5; cdr3_length: 14; cdr3_aa: CASTSGTANTEAFF
v_call: TRBV25-1; cdr3_length: 13; cdr3_aa: CASSGQGSGELFF
v_call: TRBV23-1; cdr3_length: 20; cdr3_aa: CASSQNNTREARVVCQPQHF
v_call: TRBV28; cdr3_length: 13; cdr3_aa: CASSYRASYGYTF
v_call: TRBV5-1; cdr3_length: 14; cdr3_aa: CASSFSPGAGEQYF